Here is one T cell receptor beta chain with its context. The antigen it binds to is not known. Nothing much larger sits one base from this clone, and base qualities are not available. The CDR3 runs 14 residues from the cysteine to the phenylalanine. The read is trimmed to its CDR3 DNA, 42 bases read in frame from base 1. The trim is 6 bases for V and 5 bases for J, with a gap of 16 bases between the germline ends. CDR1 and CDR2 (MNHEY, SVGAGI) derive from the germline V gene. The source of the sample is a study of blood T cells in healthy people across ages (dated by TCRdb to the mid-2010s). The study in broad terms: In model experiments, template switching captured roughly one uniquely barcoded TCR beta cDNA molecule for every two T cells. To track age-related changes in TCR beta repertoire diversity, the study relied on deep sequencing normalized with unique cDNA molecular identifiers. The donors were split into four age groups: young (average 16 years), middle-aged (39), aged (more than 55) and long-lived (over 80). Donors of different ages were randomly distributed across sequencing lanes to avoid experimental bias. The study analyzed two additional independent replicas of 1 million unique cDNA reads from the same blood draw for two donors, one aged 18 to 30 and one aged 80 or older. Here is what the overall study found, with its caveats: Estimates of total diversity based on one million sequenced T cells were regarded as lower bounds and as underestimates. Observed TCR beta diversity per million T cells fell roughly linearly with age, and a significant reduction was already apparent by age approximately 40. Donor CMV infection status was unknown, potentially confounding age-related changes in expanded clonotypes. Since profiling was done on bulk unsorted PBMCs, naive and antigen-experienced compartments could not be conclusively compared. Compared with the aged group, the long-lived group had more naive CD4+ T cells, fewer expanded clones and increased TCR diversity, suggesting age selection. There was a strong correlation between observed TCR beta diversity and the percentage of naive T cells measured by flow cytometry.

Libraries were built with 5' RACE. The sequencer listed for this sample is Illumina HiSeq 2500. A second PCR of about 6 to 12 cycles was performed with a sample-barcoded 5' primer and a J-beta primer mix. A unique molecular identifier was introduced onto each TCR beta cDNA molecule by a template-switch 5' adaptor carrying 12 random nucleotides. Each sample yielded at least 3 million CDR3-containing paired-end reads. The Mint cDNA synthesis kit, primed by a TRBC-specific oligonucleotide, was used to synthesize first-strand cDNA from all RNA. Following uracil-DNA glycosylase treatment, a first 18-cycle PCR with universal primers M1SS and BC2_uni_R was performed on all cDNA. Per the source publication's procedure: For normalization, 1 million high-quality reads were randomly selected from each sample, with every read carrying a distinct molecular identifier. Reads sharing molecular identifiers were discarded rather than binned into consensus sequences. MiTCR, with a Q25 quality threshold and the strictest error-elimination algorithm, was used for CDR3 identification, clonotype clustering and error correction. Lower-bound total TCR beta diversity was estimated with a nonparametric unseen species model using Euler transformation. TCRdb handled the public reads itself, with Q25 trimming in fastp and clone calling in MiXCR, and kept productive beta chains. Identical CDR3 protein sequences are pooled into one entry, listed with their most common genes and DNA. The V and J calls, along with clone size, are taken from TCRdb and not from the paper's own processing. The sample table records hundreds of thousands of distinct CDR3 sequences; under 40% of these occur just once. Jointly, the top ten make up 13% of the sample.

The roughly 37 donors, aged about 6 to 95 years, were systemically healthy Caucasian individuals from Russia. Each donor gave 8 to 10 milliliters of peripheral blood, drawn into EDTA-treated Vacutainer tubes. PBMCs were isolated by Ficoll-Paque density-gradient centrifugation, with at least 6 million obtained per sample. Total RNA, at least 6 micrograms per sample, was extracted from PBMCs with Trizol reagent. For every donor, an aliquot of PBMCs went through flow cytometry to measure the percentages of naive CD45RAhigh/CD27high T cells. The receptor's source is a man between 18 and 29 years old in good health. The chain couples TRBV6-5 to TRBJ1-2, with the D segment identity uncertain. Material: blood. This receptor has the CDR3 CASRPDGFRYGYTF. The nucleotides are TGTGCCAGCAGGCCTGATGGGTTTCGATATGGCTACACCTTC.